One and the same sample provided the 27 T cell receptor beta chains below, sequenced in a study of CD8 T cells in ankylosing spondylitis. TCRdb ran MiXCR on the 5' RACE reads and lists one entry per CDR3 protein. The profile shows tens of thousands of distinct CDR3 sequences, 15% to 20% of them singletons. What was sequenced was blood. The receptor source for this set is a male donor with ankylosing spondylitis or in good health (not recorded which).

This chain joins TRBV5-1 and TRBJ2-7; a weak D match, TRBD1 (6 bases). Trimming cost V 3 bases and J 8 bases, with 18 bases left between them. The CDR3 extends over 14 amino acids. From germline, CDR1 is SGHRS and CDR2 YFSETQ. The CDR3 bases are TGCGCCAGCAGCTCGACAAGGACAGAGGGCCAGCAGTACTTC. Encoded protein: CASSSTRTEGQQYF.

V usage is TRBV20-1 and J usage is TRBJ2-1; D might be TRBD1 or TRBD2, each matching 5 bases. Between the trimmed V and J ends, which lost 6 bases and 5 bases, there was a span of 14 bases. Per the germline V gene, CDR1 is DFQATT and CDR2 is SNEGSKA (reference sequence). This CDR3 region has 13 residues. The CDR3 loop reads CSAGANDDNEQFF. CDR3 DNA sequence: TGCAGTGCCGGGGCGAATGACGACAATGAGCAGTTCTTC.

The CDR3 sequence is CASSPPGGGYSGNTIYF. The CDR3 DNA follows: TGTGCCAGCAGTCCACCCGGGGGGGGTTACTCTGGAAACACCATATATTTT. The chain links TRBV28 to TRBJ1-3; the D gene is possibly TRBD1 (5 bases). The germline CDR1 and CDR2 sequences are MDHEN and SYDVKM. This CDR3 is built from 17 residues. The V end lost 5 bases, the J end lost 0 bases, and 17 bases lay between the germline ends. The full variable domain, completed using reference TRBV28 and TRBJ1-3, is DVKVTQSSRYLVKRTGEKVFLECVQDMDHENMFWYRQDPGLGLRLIYFSYDVKMKEKGDIPEGYSVSREKKERFSLILESASTNQTSMYLCASSPPGGGYSGNTIYFGEGSWLTVV.

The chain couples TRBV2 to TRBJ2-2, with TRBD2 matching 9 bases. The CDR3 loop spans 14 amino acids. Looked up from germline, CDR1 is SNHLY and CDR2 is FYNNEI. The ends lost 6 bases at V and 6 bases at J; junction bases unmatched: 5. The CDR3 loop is CASREREEAGELFF. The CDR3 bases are TGTGCCAGCAGAGAGCGGGAGGAGGCCGGGGAGCTGTTTTTT.

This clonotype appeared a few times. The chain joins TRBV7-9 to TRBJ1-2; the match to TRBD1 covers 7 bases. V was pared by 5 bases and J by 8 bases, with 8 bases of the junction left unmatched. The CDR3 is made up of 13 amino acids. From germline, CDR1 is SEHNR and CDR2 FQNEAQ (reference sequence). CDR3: CASSTIDRDGYTF. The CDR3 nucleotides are TGTGCCAGCAGCACCATTGACAGGGACGGCTACACCTTC.

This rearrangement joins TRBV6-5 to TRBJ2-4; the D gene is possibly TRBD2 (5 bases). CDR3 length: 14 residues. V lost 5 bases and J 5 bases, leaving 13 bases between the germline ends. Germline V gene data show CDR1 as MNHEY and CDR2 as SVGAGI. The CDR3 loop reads CASSTRTEENIQYF. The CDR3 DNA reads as TGTGCCAGCAGTACCCGGACGGAGGAAAACATTCAGTACTTC.

In DNA, the CDR3 is TGTGCCAGCAGCCCCACGACAGGGGTGGAGACCCAGTACTTC. Translating gives CASSPTTGVETQYF. V and J are TRBV7-9 and TRBJ2-5; 8 bases match TRBD1. The CDR3 loop spans 14 amino acids. Germline CDR1 is SEHNR and CDR2 is FQNEAQ (reference sequence). V shed 5 bases, J shed 5 bases, and the junction held 7 bases outside the gene matches.

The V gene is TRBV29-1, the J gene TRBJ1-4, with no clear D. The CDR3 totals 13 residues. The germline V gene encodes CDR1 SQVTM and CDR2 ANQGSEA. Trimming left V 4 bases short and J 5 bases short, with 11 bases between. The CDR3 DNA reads TGCAGCGTTGGCACGGAATTAAATGAAAAACTGTTTTTT. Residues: CSVGTELNEKLFF.

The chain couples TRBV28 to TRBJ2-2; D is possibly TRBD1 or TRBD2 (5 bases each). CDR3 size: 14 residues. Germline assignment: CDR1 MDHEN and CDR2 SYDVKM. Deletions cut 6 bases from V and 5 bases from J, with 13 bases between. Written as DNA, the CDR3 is TGTGCCAGCAGCGGAAAATGGGGGACCGGGGAGCTGTTTTTT. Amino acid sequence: CASSGKWGTGELFF.

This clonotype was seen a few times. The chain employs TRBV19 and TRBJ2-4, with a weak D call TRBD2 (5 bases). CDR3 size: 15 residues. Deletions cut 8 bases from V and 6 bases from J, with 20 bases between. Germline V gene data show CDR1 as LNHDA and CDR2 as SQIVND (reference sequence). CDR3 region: CASQTFREFGNIQYF. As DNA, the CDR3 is TGTGCCAGTCAAACCTTTAGGGAGTTTGGAAACATTCAGTACTTC. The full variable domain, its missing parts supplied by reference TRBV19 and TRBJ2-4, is DGGITQSPKYLFRKEGQNVTLSCEQNLNHDAMYWYRQDPGQGLRLIYYSQIVNDFQKGDIAEGYSVSREKKESFPLTVTSAQKNPTAFYLCASQTFREFGNIQYFGAGTRLSVL.

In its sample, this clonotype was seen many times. CDR3 loop: CSALAGYNEQFF. The CDR3 region has the DNA TGCAGCGCGCTAGCGGGTTACAATGAGCAGTTCTTC. The rearrangement joins TRBV29-1 to TRBJ2-1, with TRBD2 matching over 8 bases. The CDR3 is made up of 12 amino acids. The germline gives CDR1 SQVTM, CDR2 ANQGSEA. V lost 7 bases, J lost 4 bases, and 3 bases stayed unmatched.

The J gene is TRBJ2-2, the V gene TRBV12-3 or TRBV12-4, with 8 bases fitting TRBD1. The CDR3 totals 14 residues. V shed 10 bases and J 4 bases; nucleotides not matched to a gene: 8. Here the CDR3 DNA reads TGTGCCACCAACCCAGGGGGCCTCACCGGGGAGCTGTTTTTT. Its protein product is CATNPGGLTGELFF.

In DNA, the CDR3 is TGCAGTGCTAGCGCCCGGACAGTCAAGAACACCGGGGAGCTGTTTTTT. Translation gives CSASARTVKNTGELFF. The chain has TRBV20-1 and TRBJ2-2; weak D call: TRBD1 (6 bases). This CDR3 is built from 16 residues. Germline CDR1 DFQATT, CDR2 SNEGSKA (reference sequence). V was trimmed by 3 bases and J by 1 base, leaving 15 bases between them.

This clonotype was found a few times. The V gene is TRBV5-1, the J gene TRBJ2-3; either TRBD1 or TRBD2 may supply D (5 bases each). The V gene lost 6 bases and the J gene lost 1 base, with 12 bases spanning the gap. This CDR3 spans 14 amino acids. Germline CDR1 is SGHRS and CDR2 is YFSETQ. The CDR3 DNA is TGCGCCAGCAATGAGGGGCCCGGCACAGATACGCAGTATTTT. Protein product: CASNEGPGTDTQYF. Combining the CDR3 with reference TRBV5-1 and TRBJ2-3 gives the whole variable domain KAGVTQTPRYLIKTRGQQVTLSCSPISGHRSVSWYQQTPGQGLQFLFEYFSETQRNKGNFPGRFSGRQFSNSRSEMNVSTLELGDSALYLCASNEGPGTDTQYFGPGTRLTVL.

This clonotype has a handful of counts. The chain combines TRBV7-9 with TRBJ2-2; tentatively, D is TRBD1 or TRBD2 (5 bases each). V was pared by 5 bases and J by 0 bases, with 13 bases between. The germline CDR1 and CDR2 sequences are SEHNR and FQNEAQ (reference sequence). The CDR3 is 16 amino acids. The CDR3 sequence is CASSTRGYSNTGELFF. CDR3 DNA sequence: TGTGCCAGCAGCACCCGGGGCTATTCGAACACCGGGGAGCTGTTTTTT.

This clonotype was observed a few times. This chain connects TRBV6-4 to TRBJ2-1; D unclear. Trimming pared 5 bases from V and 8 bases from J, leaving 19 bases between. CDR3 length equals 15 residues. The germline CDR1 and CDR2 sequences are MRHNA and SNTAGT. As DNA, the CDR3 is TGTGCCAGCAGTAGAGACCCCTCCGAGTCTTATGAGCAGTTCTTC. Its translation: CASSRDPSESYEQFF.

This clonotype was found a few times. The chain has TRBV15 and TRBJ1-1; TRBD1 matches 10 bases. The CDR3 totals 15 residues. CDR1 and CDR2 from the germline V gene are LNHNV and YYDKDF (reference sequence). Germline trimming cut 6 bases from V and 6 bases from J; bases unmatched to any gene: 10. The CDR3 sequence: CATREPGTGVPEAFF. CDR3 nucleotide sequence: TGTGCCACCAGAGAGCCCGGGACAGGGGTCCCTGAAGCTTTCTTT.

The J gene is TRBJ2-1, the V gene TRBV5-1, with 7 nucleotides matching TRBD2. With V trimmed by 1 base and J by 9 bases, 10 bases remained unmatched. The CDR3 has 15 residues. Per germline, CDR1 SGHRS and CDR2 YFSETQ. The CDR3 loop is CASSLSGLEQGEQFF. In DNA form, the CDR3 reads TGCGCCAGCAGCTTGTCTGGACTAGAGCAGGGTGAGCAGTTCTTC.

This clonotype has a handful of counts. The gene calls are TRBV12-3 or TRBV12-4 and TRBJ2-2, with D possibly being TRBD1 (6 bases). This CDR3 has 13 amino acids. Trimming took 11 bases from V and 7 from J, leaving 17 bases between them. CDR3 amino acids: CASSQGRIGELFF. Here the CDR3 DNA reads TGTGCCTCATCTCAGGGGCGAATCGGGGAGCTGTTTTTT.

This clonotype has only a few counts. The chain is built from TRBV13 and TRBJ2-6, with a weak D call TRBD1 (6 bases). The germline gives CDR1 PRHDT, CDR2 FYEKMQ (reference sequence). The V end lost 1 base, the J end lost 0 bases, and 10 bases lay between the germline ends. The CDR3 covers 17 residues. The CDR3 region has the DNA TGTGCCAGCAGCTTAGTACAGGGTAACTCTGGGGCCAACGTCCTGACTTTC. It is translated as CASSLVQGNSGANVLTF.

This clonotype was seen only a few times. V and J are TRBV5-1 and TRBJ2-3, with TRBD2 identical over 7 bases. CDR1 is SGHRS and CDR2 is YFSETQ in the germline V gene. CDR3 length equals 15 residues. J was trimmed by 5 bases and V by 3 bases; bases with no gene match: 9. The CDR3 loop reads CASSSLSGALDTQYF. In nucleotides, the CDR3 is TGCGCCAGCAGCTCCTTAAGCGGGGCCCTAGATACGCAGTATTTT.

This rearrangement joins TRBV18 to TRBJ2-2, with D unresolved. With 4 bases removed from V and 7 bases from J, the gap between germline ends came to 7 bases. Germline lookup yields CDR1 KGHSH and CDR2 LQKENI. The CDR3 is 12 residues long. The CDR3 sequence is CASSREDGELFF. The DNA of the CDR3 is TGTGCCAGCTCACGCGAAGACGGGGAGCTGTTTTTT.

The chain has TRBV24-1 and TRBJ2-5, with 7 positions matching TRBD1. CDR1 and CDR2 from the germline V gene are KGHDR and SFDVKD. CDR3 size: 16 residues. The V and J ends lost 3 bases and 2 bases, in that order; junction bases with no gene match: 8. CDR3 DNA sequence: TGTGCCACCAGTGATCGCTCAGGGGGACGTCAAGAGACCCAGTACTTC. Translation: CATSDRSGGRQETQYF.

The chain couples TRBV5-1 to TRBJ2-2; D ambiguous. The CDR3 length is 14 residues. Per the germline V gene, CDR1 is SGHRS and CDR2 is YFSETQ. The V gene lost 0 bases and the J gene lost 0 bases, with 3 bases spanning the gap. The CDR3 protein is CASSLDANTGELFF. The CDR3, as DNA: TGCGCCAGCAGCTTGGACGCGAACACCGGGGAGCTGTTTTTT.

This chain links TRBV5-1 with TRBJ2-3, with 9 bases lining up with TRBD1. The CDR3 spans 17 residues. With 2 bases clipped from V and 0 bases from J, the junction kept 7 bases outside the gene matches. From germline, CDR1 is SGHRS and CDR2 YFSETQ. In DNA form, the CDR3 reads TGCGCCAGCAGCTTAAGGGGGACAGGGTTGAGCACAGATACGCAGTATTTT. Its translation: CASSLRGTGLSTDTQYF.

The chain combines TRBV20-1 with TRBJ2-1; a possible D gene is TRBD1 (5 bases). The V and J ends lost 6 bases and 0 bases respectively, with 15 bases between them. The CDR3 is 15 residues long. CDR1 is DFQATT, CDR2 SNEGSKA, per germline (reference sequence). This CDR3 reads CSATPRASSYNEQFF. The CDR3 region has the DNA TGCAGTGCAACCCCCAGGGCCAGCTCCTACAATGAGCAGTTCTTC.

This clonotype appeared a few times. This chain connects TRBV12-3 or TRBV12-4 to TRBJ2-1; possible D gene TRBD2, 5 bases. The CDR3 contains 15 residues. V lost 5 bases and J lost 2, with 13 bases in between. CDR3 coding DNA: TGTGCCAGCAGTCCTAGGGAGTGGGCCTACAATGAGCAGTTCTTC. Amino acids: CASSPREWAYNEQFF.